The 30 T cell receptor beta chains listed next were all sequenced from one sample in a study of T-cell memory formation after mild COVID-19. TCRdb processed the 5' RACE reads anew with MiXCR; each CDR3 protein has one entry. Here the sample spans around 300,000 distinct CDR3 sequences, 13% to 15% being singletons. Sequencing was carried out using PBMCs or a T cell subset sorted from them (not recorded which). These receptors were taken from a man in his late teens or twenties who had mild COVID-19 (a few samples of this study predate the infection). Cell type and time point are not known.

This clonotype appeared a few times. V is TRBV4-1 and J is TRBJ1-5; 9 bases are shared with TRBD1. Germline V gives CDR1 MGHRA, CDR2 YSYEKL. This CDR3 has 15 amino acids. Trimming removed 4 bases from V and 5 bases from J; junction bases left unmatched: 6. Written as DNA, the CDR3 is TGCGCCAGCAGCCGGACAGGGGCAAGGGATCAGCCCCAGCATTTT. This encodes CASSRTGARDQPQHF.

This chain connects TRBV7-9 to TRBJ2-5, with TRBD2 matching over 9 bases. Losses at the gene ends were 8 bases for V and 3 bases for J; bases not matched to a gene: 10. Germline V gene data show CDR1 as SEHNR and CDR2 as FQNEAQ (reference sequence). The CDR3 is 15 amino acids. The DNA for the CDR3 is TGTGCCAGCGACCGAGCGGGGGGATATGAAGAGACCCAGTACTTC. Protein product: CASDRAGGYEETQYF.

This clonotype came up a few times. This chain uses TRBV12-5 with TRBJ1-1; D is perhaps TRBD1 (6 bases). The CDR3 extends over 14 amino acids. The ends were cut back, 1 base at V and 6 bases at J, with 12 bases in the middle. Germline CDR1 reads LGHNT; CDR2 reads FRNRAP. The CDR3 coding sequence is TGTGCTAGTGGTTTGGATGGCAGGGGAGCTGAAGCTTTCTTT. This encodes CASGLDGRGAEAFF.

This clonotype was detected only a few times. The V call is TRBV5-5, the J call TRBJ1-5; 8 bases are a match to TRBD1. The junction had 9 bases not matched to a gene; V was cut back by 0 bases and J by 7 bases. Germline assignment: CDR1 SGHKS and CDR2 YYEKEE (reference sequence). This CDR3 region has 16 residues. The CDR3 here is CASSLVAGGAGQPQHF. DNA for the CDR3: TGTGCCAGCAGCTTGGTGGCAGGGGGCGCAGGGCAGCCCCAGCATTTT.

The V and J genes are TRBV20-1 and TRBJ2-7, with D unclear. The germline V and J ends were trimmed by 6 bases and 0 bases, with 12 bases remaining between them. Germline assignment: CDR1 DFQATT and CDR2 SNEGSKA (reference sequence). The CDR3 has 13 residues. The CDR3 region has the DNA TGCAGTGCCAACCAGGACGTCTCCTACGAGCAGTACTTC. Translation: CSANQDVSYEQYF.

This clonotype was counted ten times or more. The V and J genes are TRBV10-3 and TRBJ2-2; possible D gene TRBD1, 5 bases. The CDR3 sequence is 14 residues long. Germline assignment: CDR1 ENHRY and CDR2 SYGVKD. The V end was cut by 7 bases, the J end by 1 base, with 10 bases between. The CDR3: CAIMKDKNTGELFF. The DNA of the CDR3 is TGTGCCATCATGAAGGACAAGAACACCGGGGAGCTGTTTTTT.

This clonotype was counted a few times. This chain joins TRBV20-1 and TRBJ2-7; TRBD1 matches at 8 bases. This CDR3 is 14 amino acids long. Germline CDR1 is DFQATT and CDR2 is SNEGSKA (reference sequence). With V trimmed by 6 bases and J by 2 bases, 9 bases remained unmatched. In DNA form, the CDR3 reads TGCAGTGCCAACTGGGGGACAGGCACCTACGAGCAGTACTTC. Translated, it gives CSANWGTGTYEQYF.

This clonotype has only a few counts. The J gene is TRBJ2-3, the V gene TRBV11-3; TRBD2 agrees at 9 bases. The CDR3 loop spans 15 amino acids. Germline V gene lookup returns CDR1 SGHNT and CDR2 YENEEA. V was clipped by 1 base and J by 4 bases; unmatched bases: 3. The DNA for the CDR3 is TGTGCCAGCAGCTTAGGGGCGGGGGGGCCAGATACGCAGTATTTT. Its protein product is CASSLGAGGPDTQYF. The complete variable domain, with remaining parts taken from reference TRBV11-3 and TRBJ2-3, reads EAGVVQSPRYKIIEKKQPVAFWCNPISGHNTLYWYLQNLGQGPELLIRYENEEAVDDSQLPKDRFSAERLKGVDSTLKIQPAELGDSAVYLCASSLGAGGPDTQYFGPGTRLTVL.

This clonotype was picked up a small number of times. V gene TRBV7-6 combines with J gene TRBJ2-3, with D unresolved. V was cut by 5 bases and J by 5 bases, with 11 bases left in between. The CDR3 has 13 amino acids. Germline values: CDR1 SGHVS, CDR2 FNYEAQ. As DNA, the CDR3 is TGTGCCAGCAGCCCACAGATGGGAGATACGCAGTATTTT. Translated, it gives CASSPQMGDTQYF.

Worth noting for this clonotype: Mismatch with germline at one junction end may stem from a read error. The CDR3 loop is CASRQEGLRADTQYF. The CDR3 DNA is TGCGCCAGCAGACAAGAGGGGTTAAGGGCAGATACGCAGTATTTT. This chain connects TRBV4-1 to TRBJ2-3, with D perhaps being TRBD1 or TRBD2 (5 bases each). The germline V gene encodes CDR1 MGHRA and CDR2 YSYEKL. The CDR3 spans 15 residues.

The chain recombines TRBV5-1 with TRBJ2-5, with D tentatively TRBD2 (6 bases). Germline CDR1 is SGHRS and CDR2 is YFSETQ. V shed 2 bases and J shed 3 bases, with 17 bases lying between them. The length of the CDR3 is 16 residues. As DNA, the CDR3 is TGCGCCAGCAGCTTCCACTTATGGACTACTAAAGAGACCCAGTACTTC. Translation: CASSFHLWTTKETQYF.

This clonotype has just a few counts. This chain uses TRBV10-1 with TRBJ2-2, with 16 bases that match TRBD2. J lost 4 bases, V lost 7 bases, and 12 bases had no gene match. CDR1 WNHNN and CDR2 SYGVQD come from the germline V gene (reference sequence). The CDR3 extends over 19 amino acids. CDR3 residues: CASILLGTSGGALTGELFF. The CDR3, as DNA: TGCGCCAGCATCCTCCTGGGGACTAGCGGGGGGGCCCTCACCGGGGAGCTGTTTTTT.

The genes are TRBV21-1 and TRBJ2-1; the table's D call TRBD1 went unverified against the DNA. TRBV21-1 is labeled a pseudogene. The CDR3 contains 15 residues. CDR3 nucleotides: TGTGCCAGCAACCCTGCCCCGACAGGGGACAATGAGCAGTTCTTC. Translating gives CASNPAPTGDNEQFF.

The chain carries TRBV16 and TRBJ1-2, with D uncertain. The CDR3 is 12 amino acids. V was cut by 0 bases and J by 4 bases, with 3 bases left in between. Germline V gene sequence: CDR1 KGHSY, CDR2 FQNENV. The CDR3 region is CASSQSTYGYTF. The CDR3 DNA reads TGTGCCAGCAGCCAATCGACCTATGGCTACACCTTC.

The gene calls are TRBV10-3 and TRBJ2-2; D might be TRBD1 or TRBD2, each matching 5 bases. The CDR3 is 14 amino acids. Germline V gene lookup returns CDR1 ENHRY and CDR2 SYGVKD. V lost 10 bases to trimming and J lost 2 bases, with 14 bases between them. The CDR3 DNA sequence: TGTGCCACCGAGGGTGGGGCCAACACCGGGGAGCTGTTTTTT. It yields the protein CATEGGANTGELFF.

This clonotype came up a few times. V is TRBV3-1 and J is TRBJ2-1; the D gene is possibly TRBD2 (7 bases). V was cut by 2 bases and J by 11 bases, with 10 bases left in between. The CDR3 consists of 12 residues. Germline lookup yields CDR1 LGHDT and CDR2 YNNKEL (reference sequence). The CDR3 is CASSQKGGQQFF. Here the CDR3 DNA reads TGTGCCAGCAGCCAAAAGGGGGGGCAGCAGTTCTTC.

This clonotype was recorded a few times. The chain couples TRBV10-3 to TRBJ1-1, with D perhaps matching TRBD1 (5 bases). The CDR3 sequence is 14 residues long. The germline gives CDR1 ENHRY, CDR2 SYGVKD. With 8 bases removed from V and 1 base from J, the gap between germline ends came to 14 bases. The CDR3 coding sequence is TGTGCCATCGCCCCAACGGGACGGAACACTGAAGCTTTCTTT. It is translated as CAIAPTGRNTEAFF.

This clonotype was seen more than once but under ten times. V gene TRBV4-1 combines with J gene TRBJ1-6, with 12 bases fitting TRBD1. The CDR3 contains 16 residues. The V segment lost 4 bases and the J segment 9 bases; nucleotides outside the gene matches: 7. CDR1 is MGHRA and CDR2 is YSYEKL in the germline V gene. CDR3 protein: CASSPWGQGARSPLHF. CDR3 DNA sequence: TGCGCCAGCAGCCCCTGGGGACAGGGGGCTCGTTCACCCCTCCACTTT.

This clonotype was recorded a few times. The genes are TRBV9 and TRBJ1-6; no reliable D call. V was cut by 0 bases and J by 14 bases, with 12 bases left in between. The germline V gene encodes CDR1 SGDLS and CDR2 YYNGEE. This CDR3 comprises 13 residues. The CDR3 DNA reads as TGTGCCAGCAGCGTAGCCCTAGTGAGCACCCTCCACTTT. Its protein is CASSVALVSTLHF.

The gene calls are TRBV24-1 and TRBJ2-2; D is possibly TRBD1 (5 bases). This CDR3 is built from 16 residues. Trimming cost V 4 bases and J 0 bases, with 11 bases left between them. Germline V gene lookup returns CDR1 KGHDR and CDR2 SFDVKD. CDR3 sequence: CATSESREANTGELFF. The DNA for the CDR3 is TGTGCCACCAGTGAGAGCAGGGAAGCGAACACCGGGGAGCTGTTTTTT.

This clonotype was counted only a few times. The V and J genes are TRBV7-9 and TRBJ2-3; D is ambiguous. V was clipped by 5 bases and J by 1 base, with 7 bases between them. The CDR3 covers 13 residues. From germline, CDR1 is SEHNR and CDR2 FQNEAQ (reference sequence). The CDR3 is CASSDIRTDTQYF. As DNA, the CDR3 is TGTGCCAGCAGCGACATACGCACAGATACGCAGTATTTT.

This chain connects TRBV4-1 to TRBJ1-2; 10 bases match TRBD1. This CDR3 comprises 13 residues. Trimming cost V 3 bases and J 13 bases; bases outside gene matches: 8. Germline-derived CDR1 and CDR2 are MGHRA and YSYEKL. The CDR3 bases are TGCGCCAGCAGCCAGGGACAGGGGCGGACGGGCACCTTC. Encoded protein: CASSQGQGRTGTF.

The V call is TRBV5-1, the J call TRBJ2-2, with D perhaps matching TRBD2 (6 bases). In germline, CDR1 is SGHRS, CDR2 YFSETQ. Trimming removed 0 bases from V and 6 bases from J, with 18 bases in between. The length of the CDR3 is 17 residues. In DNA, the CDR3 is TGCGCCAGCAGCTTGGGGGGGGTCAGACCCCCCGCCGGGGAGCTGTTTTTT. Residues: CASSLGGVRPPAGELFF.

This clonotype was seen a handful of times. The gene calls are TRBV5-4 and TRBJ2-5; D may match TRBD1 or TRBD2 (5 bases each). The CDR3 extends over 15 amino acids. The germline gives CDR1 SGHNT, CDR2 YYREEE (reference sequence). Trimming took 3 bases from V and 1 from J, leaving 13 bases between them. CDR3 sequence reads: CASSWDPGSQETQYF. The CDR3 region has the DNA TGTGCCAGCAGCTGGGACCCGGGGTCCCAAGAGACCCAGTACTTC.

This clonotype was observed at least ten times. This chain links TRBV19 with TRBJ1-1, with D unclear. Trimming stripped 1 base from V and 8 bases from J, with 8 bases between. CDR1 and CDR2 (germline): LNHDA, SQIVND (reference sequence). The CDR3 sequence is 12 residues long. The CDR3, as DNA: TGTGCCAGTAGTATAGTTCCCTCGGAAGCTTTCTTT. Its translation is CASSIVPSEAFF.

This clonotype was seen at least ten times. The rearrangement links TRBV7-9 to TRBJ2-5; D unresolved. Germline V gene data show CDR1 as SEHNR and CDR2 as FQNEAQ (reference sequence). Trimming left V 2 bases short and J 2 bases short, with 15 bases between. The length of the CDR3 is 16 residues. CDR3 coding DNA: TGTGCCAGCAGCTTAAACGGTTTGGGCCTTCAAGAGACCCAGTACTTC. It encodes CASSLNGLGLQETQYF.

The chain employs TRBV24-1 and TRBJ2-3, with D tentatively TRBD1 or TRBD2 (5 bases each). The germline V gene encodes CDR1 KGHDR and CDR2 SFDVKD. V was trimmed by 12 bases and J by 4 bases, leaving 25 bases between them. The CDR3 length is 16 residues. CDR3 sequence: CAAKWTGARSADTQYF. The CDR3 region has the DNA TGTGCCGCCAAGTGGACCGGGGCGCGGAGTGCAGATACGCAGTATTTT.

V is TRBV7-8 and J is TRBJ2-7; D remains unclear. Trimming cost V 4 bases and J 5 bases, with 12 bases left between them. CDR1 and CDR2 (germline): SGHVS, FQNEAQ. This CDR3 spans 13 amino acids. This chain's CDR3 is CASSYPTSDEQYF. The CDR3 DNA is TGTGCCAGCAGCTACCCCACCAGCGACGAGCAGTACTTC.

This rearrangement joins TRBV20-1 to TRBJ2-3; D is possibly TRBD2 (5 bases). Germline V gene data show CDR1 as DFQATT and CDR2 as SNEGSKA (reference sequence). The CDR3 totals 15 residues. V lost 3 bases and J lost 1, with 14 bases in between. As DNA, the CDR3 is TGCAGTGCTAGGGGGTTCGAGGGAGGCACAGATACGCAGTATTTT. Translation gives CSARGFEGGTDTQYF.

The CDR3 DNA reads as TGTGCCAGCAGTGACTACCGGGGTTCTCTCGACAATGAGCAGTTCTTC. It yields the protein CASSDYRGSLDNEQFF. This chain links TRBV25-1 with TRBJ2-1; D perhaps matches TRBD2 (5 bases). The germline CDR1 and CDR2 sequences are MGHDK and SYGVNS. The CDR3 runs to 16 residues. Trimming stripped 3 bases from V and 5 bases from J, with 17 bases between.